A single sample is the source of the 28 T cell receptor beta chains below, sequenced in a study of cytomegalovirus exposure and HLA in healthy donors. Primers for the PCR totalled 60 Vbeta and 13 Jbeta. Data came from immunoSEQ multiplex PCR; TCRdb stores just in-frame clones and leaves some out. Of over 150,000 clones listed, approximately 80% were seen once; the top ten hold roughly 2.8%. Sequenced sample: PBMCs. These receptors all stem from a woman aged 40 to 49 in good health and CMV-seropositive.

This clone was recorded once. CDR3 DNA sequence: TGTGCCAGCAGCCCCGGACAGGGTTGGCAGACCCAGTACTTC. Encoded protein: CASSPGQGWQTQYF. The chain has TRBV7-2 and TRBJ2-5, with 8 bases aligning to TRBD1. Germline CDR1 SGHTA, CDR2 FQGNSA. The CDR3 length is 14 residues. Trimming cost V 5 bases and J 6 bases; bases outside gene matches: 8.

CDR3 residues: CASSQVLQATGGERGTDTQYF. CDR3 nucleotide sequence: TGTGCCAGCAGCCAAGTTCTCCAGGCCACTGGTGGGGAGAGGGGCACAGATACGCAGTATTTT. V is TRBV4-2 and J is TRBJ2-3; D is perhaps TRBD2 (5 bases). V lost 1 base and J lost 1, with 27 bases in between. The CDR3 totals 21 residues. Per germline, CDR1 LGHNA and CDR2 YNFKEQ.

In this sample, this clone turned up once. This chain joins TRBV29-1 and TRBJ1-2; a possible D gene is TRBD1 (6 bases). Trimming took off 6 bases at V and 2 bases at J, with 7 bases between the two ends. The germline CDR1 and CDR2 sequences are SQVTM and ANQGSEA. The CDR3 is 11 residues long. CDR3 amino acids: CSVGQNYGYTF. As DNA, the CDR3 is TGCAGCGTGGGACAAAACTATGGCTACACCTTC. Looking up the rest from reference TRBV29-1 and TRBJ1-2 gives the full variable domain: SAVISQKPSRDICQRGTSLTIQCQVDSQVTMMFWYRQQPGQSLTLIATANQGSEATYESGFVIDKFPISRPNLTFSTLTVSNMSPEDSSIYLCSVGQNYGYTFGSGTRLTVV.

V gene TRBV28 combines with J gene TRBJ2-7, with 7 bases identical to TRBD1. V lost 5 bases, J lost 2 bases, and 9 bases stayed unmatched. This CDR3 contains 15 residues. The germline V gene has CDR1 MDHEN and CDR2 SYDVKM. DNA for the CDR3: TGTGCCAGCAGTCGCACGGGACAGATCGCCTACGAGCAGTACTTC. Translated, it gives CASSRTGQIAYEQYF.

The V and J genes are TRBV11-3 and TRBJ2-7; 12 nucleotides match TRBD2. The CDR3 runs 15 residues. Germline trimming cut 1 base from V and 5 bases from J; bases unmatched to any gene: 3. The germline V gene encodes CDR1 SGHNT and CDR2 YENEEA. CDR3: CASSLVASGRDEQYF. DNA for the CDR3: TGTGCCAGCAGCTTAGTGGCTAGCGGGAGGGACGAGCAGTACTTC.

The chain couples TRBV27 to TRBJ2-7, with D possibly TRBD2 on 5 matching bases. The V gene's germline CDR1 is MNHEY and CDR2 SMNVEV (reference sequence). This CDR3 spans 16 amino acids. With 5 bases removed from V and 6 bases from J, the gap between germline ends came to 23 bases. The CDR3 DNA reads TGTGCCAGCAGTAGGTCAGCCCTCGCGGACTCCGGCGAGCAGTACTTC. Amino acid sequence: CASSRSALADSGEQYF.

The chain's CDR3 is CAWSRGQAETQYF. DNA for the CDR3: TGTGCCTGGAGTAGGGGACAGGCAGAGACCCAGTACTTC. The chain recombines TRBV30 with TRBJ2-5; 8 bases align to TRBD1. This CDR3 has 13 amino acids. Germline CDR1 and CDR2: GTSNPN and SVGIG (reference sequence). J lost 4 bases, V lost 2 bases, and 3 bases had no gene match.

This chain connects TRBV6-6 to TRBJ2-7; tentatively, D is TRBD1 (6 bases). The CDR3 consists of 15 residues. Trimming removed 2 bases from V and 0 bases from J, with 11 bases in between. Germline V gene lookup returns CDR1 MNHNY and CDR2 SVGAGI (reference sequence). CDR3 DNA: TGTGCCAGCAGTTACGGGCCGGACAGCTCCTACGAGCAGTACTTC. Encoded protein: CASSYGPDSSYEQYF.

This chain links TRBV28 with TRBJ1-2; 11 bases fit TRBD1. Germline V CDR1 and CDR2: MDHEN, SYDVKM. This CDR3 region has 15 residues. V lost 6 bases to trimming and J lost 5 bases; unmatched junction nucleotides: 8. CDR3 residues: CASSPGQGAGYGYTF. CDR3 bases: TGTGCCAGCAGCCCCGGACAGGGGGCGGGGTATGGCTACACCTTC.

This chain joins TRBV19 and TRBJ1-3; D not certain. The CDR3 consists of 14 residues. Germline V gene sequence: CDR1 LNHDA, CDR2 SQIVND (reference sequence). The V end was cut by 6 bases, the J end by 0 bases, with 9 bases between. Written as DNA, the CDR3 is TGTGCCAGTAGGGACTTTAGCTCTGGAAACACCATATATTTT. It yields the protein CASRDFSSGNTIYF.

This chain connects TRBV5-1 to TRBJ2-3; 10 bases fit TRBD1. The CDR3 has 15 amino acids. Germline CDR1 is SGHRS and CDR2 is YFSETQ. The V segment lost 0 bases and the J segment 4 bases; nucleotides outside the gene matches: 2. CDR3 residues: CASSLGDRGSDTQYF. DNA of the CDR3: TGCGCCAGCAGCTTGGGGGACAGGGGTTCAGATACGCAGTATTTT.

This rearrangement joins TRBV19 to TRBJ1-5; D ambiguous. The V and J ends lost 6 bases and 1 base respectively, with 10 bases between them. This CDR3 is 14 amino acids long. Germline V gene lookup returns CDR1 LNHDA and CDR2 SQIVND (reference sequence). The CDR3 nucleotides read TGTGCCAGTAGAGCGGAGACAAGCAATCAGCCCCAGCATTTT. Translated: CASRAETSNQPQHF.

The chain carries TRBV11-3 and TRBJ2-1; a weak D match, TRBD2 (7 bases). V dropped 8 bases and J dropped 3 bases, with 17 bases sitting between them. The CDR3 sequence is 15 residues long. CDR1 and CDR2 from the germline V gene are SGHNT and YENEEA. The CDR3 is CASPRGGRGYNEQFF. For the CDR3, the DNA is TGTGCCAGCCCGAGGGGGGGCCGTGGCTACAATGAGCAGTTCTTC.

CDR3 loop: CASSRWPGTRGRDTQYF. The CDR3, as DNA: TGTGCCAGCAGCCGTTGGCCCGGGACCAGGGGTAGAGATACGCAGTATTTT. The chain uses TRBV27 and TRBJ2-3; a possible D gene is TRBD1 (6 bases). The V and J ends lost 6 bases and 5 bases respectively, with 24 bases between them. Germline V lookup: CDR1 MNHEY, CDR2 SMNVEV (reference sequence). This CDR3 has 17 residues.

The chain employs TRBV28 and TRBJ1-2; no definite D call. CDR3 length: 13 amino acids. The V and J ends lost 3 bases and 2 bases respectively, with 7 bases between them. CDR1 MDHEN and CDR2 SYDVKM come from the germline V gene. As DNA, the CDR3 is TGTGCCAGCAGTTTGAGGGTGAACTATGGCTACACCTTC. It is translated as CASSLRVNYGYTF.

The V and J genes are TRBV6-1 and TRBJ2-1; D unclear. The CDR3 is 13 residues long. The germline gives CDR1 MNHNS, CDR2 SASEGT. The V and J ends lost 4 bases and 2 bases respectively, with 6 bases between them. The CDR3: CASSALPYNEQFF. The CDR3 nucleotides are TGTGCCAGCAGTGCCCTTCCCTACAATGAGCAGTTCTTC.

The rearrangement links TRBV4-3 to TRBJ1-6; 7 bases match TRBD1. CDR3 size: 16 residues. The V and J ends lost 0 bases and 10 bases, in that order; junction bases with no gene match: 9. The germline V gene encodes CDR1 LGHNA and CDR2 YSLEER. The DNA for the CDR3 is TGCGCCAGCAGCCAAGATCGAGGGCCAGGGGGATCACCCCTCCACTTT. This gives the protein CASSQDRGPGGSPLHF.

CDR3 protein: CASTTSGATQYF. CDR3 coding DNA: TGTGCCAGCACCACGAGCGGTGCTACGCAGTATTTT. This rearrangement joins TRBV7-2 to TRBJ2-3, with D tentatively TRBD2 (5 bases). The CDR3 length is 12 residues. Deletions cut 7 bases from V and 8 bases from J, with 13 bases between. From germline, CDR1 is SGHTA and CDR2 FQGNSA.

This chain connects TRBV29-1 to TRBJ2-5; D may be TRBD1 (7 bases). The germline V gene encodes CDR1 SQVTM and CDR2 ANQGSEA. CDR3 length: 14 amino acids. V was pared by 4 bases and J by 4 bases, with 16 bases between. CDR3 protein: CSVVGGGWGETQYF. The CDR3 coding sequence is TGCAGCGTTGTAGGAGGGGGCTGGGGAGAGACCCAGTACTTC.

The CDR3 coding sequence is TGTGCCAGCAGCTCGCTAGGGACTAGCGCCTACAATGAGCAGTTCTTC. It yields the protein CASSSLGTSAYNEQFF. This chain joins TRBV7-9 and TRBJ2-1; 10 nucleotides line up with TRBD2. J gave up 2 bases and V 4 bases, and 5 bases lay outside the gene matches. CDR1 is SEHNR, CDR2 FQNEAQ, per germline (reference sequence). The CDR3 runs 16 residues. Drawing the rest from reference TRBV7-9 and TRBJ2-1, the complete variable domain is DTGVSQNPRHKITKRGQNVTFRCDPISEHNRLYWYRQTLGQGPEFLTYFQNEAQLEKSRLLSDRFSAERPKGSFSTLEIQRTEQGDSAMYLCASSSLGTSAYNEQFFGPGTRLTVL.

With respect to this clone: An end of the junction does not agree with germline; a read error may underlie this. V usage is TRBV7-9 and J usage is TRBJ2-2; D remains unclear. The CDR3 has 16 residues. CDR1 SEHNR and CDR2 FQNEAQ come from the germline V gene (reference sequence). The CDR3 protein is CSSSSTEHLNTGELFF. CDR3 nucleotide sequence: TGTTCCAGCAGCTCCACGGAGCACTTGAACACCGGGGAGCTGTTTTTT.

This chain connects TRBV11-2 to TRBJ2-7; possibly TRBD2 for D (5 bases). V was cut by 2 bases and J by 7 bases, with 12 bases left in between. Looked up from germline, CDR1 is SGHAT and CDR2 is FQNNGV. The CDR3 sequence is 13 residues long. The CDR3 protein is CASSLSGGPEQYF. In DNA, the CDR3 is TGTGCCAGCAGCTTAAGTGGAGGACCAGAGCAGTACTTC.

This chain connects TRBV18 to TRBJ1-4; 7 bases agree with TRBD1. V dropped 6 bases and J dropped 5; count of bases not matched to a gene: 3. CDR3 length equals 13 residues. Germline CDR1 reads KGHSH; CDR2 reads LQKENI. The CDR3 region has the DNA TGTGCCAGCTCCCAGGGGGAGAATGAAAAACTGTTTTTT. Encoded protein: CASSQGENEKLFF.

V and J are TRBV19 and TRBJ2-6; TRBD1 might be the D (6 bases). The CDR3 is 15 amino acids. Looked up from germline, CDR1 is LNHDA and CDR2 is SQIVND (reference sequence). The germline V and J ends were trimmed by 5 bases and 0 bases, with 8 bases remaining between them. The DNA for the CDR3 is TGTGCCAGTAGTCTGGGGGCCTCTGGGGCCAACGTCCTGACTTTC. Amino acid sequence: CASSLGASGANVLTF.

The table lists this clone with a count of one. V and J are TRBV30 and TRBJ1-2; a possible D gene is TRBD1 (5 bases). The CDR3 runs 16 residues. V was clipped by 0 bases and J by 0 bases, with 14 bases between them. Germline V gene lookup returns CDR1 GTSNPN and CDR2 SVGIG (reference sequence). In nucleotides, the CDR3 is TGTGCCTGGAGTGTACAGGCCAGGGCGCCTAACTATGGCTACACCTTC. Translating gives CAWSVQARAPNYGYTF.

The rearrangement joins TRBV29-1 to TRBJ2-3, with 9 nucleotides matching TRBD2. This CDR3 region has 13 residues. With V trimmed by 7 bases and J by 4 bases, 6 bases remained unmatched. Germline values: CDR1 SQVTM, CDR2 ANQGSEA. The CDR3: CSAPTSGADTQYF. In DNA form, the CDR3 reads TGCAGCGCTCCGACTAGCGGCGCAGATACGCAGTATTTT.

This clone has only one observation. The V gene is TRBV9, the J gene TRBJ1-2, with D uncertain. Between the trimmed V and J ends, which lost 4 bases and 8 bases, there was a span of 21 bases. CDR1 is SGDLS and CDR2 is YYNGEE in the germline V gene. This CDR3 has 15 residues. CDR3 amino acids: CASSPQWGGRGGYTF. CDR3 nucleotide sequence: TGTGCCAGCAGCCCCCAATGGGGTGGGCGAGGGGGCTACACCTTC.

V gene TRBV2 combines with J gene TRBJ1-1, with 7 bases matching TRBD1. This CDR3 is 14 amino acids long. J lost 2 bases, V lost 6 bases, and 6 bases had no gene match. Germline V gives CDR1 SNHLY, CDR2 FYNNEI. The CDR3 DNA is TGTGCCAGCAGGCCCGGGACAGCCAACACTGAAGCTTTCTTT. Its protein is CASRPGTANTEAFF.